A selection of T cell receptor beta chains follows, all from one sample in a study of blood T cell repertoires in COVID-19. Assay: immunoSEQ multiplex PCR; the TCRdb copy retains only in-frame clones and omits some. The top ten hold approximately 6% of the sample, which has under 250,000 clones, about 78% seen once. Material: peripheral blood. The receptor set was obtained from a woman aged 70-85 years with acute or convalescent COVID-19. Both conserved end residues are trimmed from each CDR3. A D gene is named only where the DNA matches it firmly.

TRBV30	NA	ACSRDSKETQY
TRBV25-1	NA	ASSASYYNEQF
TRBV2	TRBD2	ASKGTSGSQETQY
TRBV3-1/TRBV3-2	TRBD1	ASSQGQGAKY
TRBV10-3	TRBD2	AIRGLAQNNEQF
TRBV4-1	NA	ASSPRGRTYEQY
TRBV6-6	TRBD1	ASSYGGRGPETQY
TRBV6-6	TRBD1	ASIRDRGLADTQY
TRBV24-1	NA	ATSDLAHGTDTQY
TRBV2	NA	ASSEYGGSRNTEAF
TRBV15	NA	ATRGEETQY
TRBV7-9	NA	ASSFPVNYGYT
TRBV2	NA	ASTQLVGEKLF
TRBV5-4	TRBD2	ASSPGLAGAMNTGELF
TRBV19	TRBD2	ASSIGTSGRANEQF
TRBV30	NA	AWSGRSNEKLF
TRBV9	NA	ASSVGRGRLYEQY
TRBV3-1/TRBV3-2	TRBD2	ASSPLAVSSGRHYNEQF
TRBV30	NA	AWTPGAPYEQY
TRBV5-1	NA	ASSLTQYEQY
TRBV6-5	TRBD2	ASTSGSSYEQY
TRBV24-1	NA	ATRGPGAETQY
TRBV28	NA	ASSPVGGVKRGISGNTIY
TRBV5-6	NA	ASTLGVDRLTDTQY
TRBV6-4	TRBD2	ASSTGTSGRAGEQF